The present T cell receptor (beta chain) was sequenced within a study of blood T cell repertoires in COVID-19. Background on the study: Material from acute and convalescent COVID-19 was sourced from the United States, Italy and Spain. From T cells, B-cell-depleted T cells, or PBMCs came the material, which was cDNA or gDNA.

V was shortened by 5 bases and J by 7 bases, with 20 bases between the two germline ends. Germline values: CDR1 MNHEY, CDR2 SVGAGI. The CDR3 is made up of 15 amino acids. As processed by the authors: How many nucleated cells were present was estimated from reference gene primer amplification. The table came from immunoSEQ multiplex PCR; TCRdb's copy has only in-frame clones and leaves some out. The V and J calls and the clone size are those of that table, but D and trimming were determined from the DNA. The table records approximately 230,000 clones, around 86% of them present only once. This TCR came from a man in his thirties or forties who had recovered from COVID-19. The chain combines TRBV6-5 with TRBJ1-2, with a weak D call TRBD1 (5 bases). The sample was peripheral blood. The DNA for the CDR3 is TGTGCCAGCAGTACCCAGACAGTGGGGGGAGTTGGCTACACCTTC. Amino acids: CASSTQTVGGVGYTF.